The clone carrying this TCR beta chain was seen a few times. The data were obtained in a study of T-cell reconstitution after alpha-beta-depleted transplantation in children. Unique molecular identifiers were used to barcode this TCRbeta library. TCRdb fed the PCR reads into MiXCR, producing one record per CDR3 protein. The data hold hundreds of thousands of distinct CDR3 sequences, with roughly 10% observed a single time. V lost 10 bases to trimming and J lost 4 bases, with 22 bases between them. Germline V CDR1 and CDR2: SEHNR, FQNEAQ (reference sequence). This CDR3 region has 16 residues. The chain employs TRBV7-9 and TRBJ2-2; possibly TRBD1 or TRBD2 for D (6 bases each). The sequence derives from a human donor who donated a stem cell graft to a child with acute lymphoblastic leukemia. Sample: PBMCs from the stem cell graft donor, taken from the stem cell graft. The CDR3 here is CANPTQGLFSTGELFF. In nucleotides, the CDR3 is TGTGCCAACCCGACACAGGGACTTTTTTCCACCGGGGAGCTGTTTTTT.